The present entry profiles one T cell receptor beta chain with its context. The junction and the germline gene differ at one end; a read error may be behind it. The source of the sample is a study of tumor-infiltrating lymphocytes in primary liver carcinoma. The CDR3 covers 15 residues. CDR1 and CDR2 (germline): LNHNV, YYDKDF (reference sequence). Between roughly 20 and 30 mg of unsorted bulk tissue served as the source from which RNA and DNA were co-extracted. The investigators made TCR beta cDNA from approximately 500 ng total RNA, using a constant-region primer. The TCR beta library was amplified through three nested multiplex PCR rounds in a modified ARM-PCR procedure. A C-beta reverse primer was combined with TRBV1-TRBV30 forward primers in the first two PCR rounds, and each round had approximately 9 cycles. TCRdb re-called the multiplex PCR reads through MiXCR, storing one row per CDR3 protein. The table records roughly 25,000 distinct CDR3 sequences, 77% of them present only once.

The sequence came from a woman aged 25-40 years with primary liver carcinoma and hepatitis B virus infection. The sequencing sample was made of liver tumor tissue from sampling region 5. Subset noted: tumor region T5, tumor centre. V usage is TRBV15 and J usage is TRBJ1-1; the D gene is possibly TRBD1 (5 bases). The CDR3 loop reads CATGRDLGFGTEALF. The CDR3 nucleotides read TGTGCCACCGGCAGAGATTTGGGGTTTGGGACTGAAGCTCTCTTT.